Only one count was recorded for the clone carrying this T cell receptor (beta chain). Its antigen is undetermined. Germline V lookup: CDR1 SNHLY, CDR2 FYNNEI. The CDR3 is made up of 14 amino acids. V dropped 7 bases and J dropped 2; count of bases not matched to a gene: 2. This entry is derived from a study of T cell clones after liver transplantation. Whole-study context: Blood was drawn pre-transplant, before withdrawal, and after full or failed withdrawal. Study observations and caveats: A larger donor-reactive than third-party decline suggested partial antigen-specific deletion.

Repertoires were generated with immunoSEQ multiplex PCR, while TCRdb's copy carries only in-frame clones and drops some. The table has about 80,000 clones, over 80% seen once. The chain combines TRBV2 with TRBJ2-1, with 10 nucleotides matching TRBD1. This TCR derives from a human patient who received a liver transplant. A share of the T cells may be of graft donor origin. This specimen consisted of CD4+ T cells from blood, obtained almost 47 months after liver transplant. CDR3 amino acids: CASTGTGAYNEQFF. As DNA, the CDR3 is TGTGCCAGCACAGGGACAGGGGCCTACAATGAGCAGTTCTTC.